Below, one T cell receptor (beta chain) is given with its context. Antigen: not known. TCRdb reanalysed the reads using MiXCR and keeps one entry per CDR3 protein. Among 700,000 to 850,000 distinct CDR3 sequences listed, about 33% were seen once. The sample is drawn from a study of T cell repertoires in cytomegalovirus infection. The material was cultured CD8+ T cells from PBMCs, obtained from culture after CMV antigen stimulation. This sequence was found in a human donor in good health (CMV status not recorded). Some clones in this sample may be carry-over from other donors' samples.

The CDR3, as DNA: TGTGCCAGCAGTTTTGCCCTACGAGACACTGAAGCTTTCTTT. Protein sequence: CASSFALRDTEAFF. The chain links TRBV27 to TRBJ1-1; no reliable D call. V was cut by 3 bases and J by 3 bases, with 11 bases left in between. Germline V CDR1 and CDR2: MNHEY, SMNVEV (reference sequence). This CDR3 contains 14 residues.